This is a list of T cell receptor beta chains from one sample in a study of preoperative IRX-2 immunotherapy in early breast cancer. Libraries were prepared by immunoSEQ multiplex PCR; TCRdb keeps only in-frame clonotypes and omits some of them. The table records roughly 27,000 clones, 65% to 85% of them present only once. The sample consisted of lymph node tissue, taken before IRX-2 immunotherapy. The receptors were gathered from a human donor with breast cancer. Each CDR3 is given with its conserved first and last residue. Each record gives: J gene, D gene, clone size, V gene, CDR3 DNA, CDR3 protein. D genes are given only for firm matches. The size field is filled for only some rows; it gives once, few, many or a size class.

TRBJ2-7	NA	once	TRBV15	TGTGCCACCAGCAGAGACCCGGACGGTTACGAGCAGTACTTC	CATSRDPDGYEQYF
TRBJ2-2	TRBD1	few	TRBV7-1	TGTGCCAGCAGCGCGGACAGGGTCACCGGGGAGCTGTTTTTT	CASSADRVTGELFF
TRBJ1-3	NA	NA	TRBV6-8	TGTGCCATCGGGGTCTCTGGAAACACCATATATTTT	CAIGVSGNTIYF
TRBJ2-7	NA	NA	TRBV5-1	TGCGCCAGCAGCTTGGTCCAGGGTGACCCTTACGAGCAGTACTTC	CASSLVQGDPYEQYF
TRBJ2-6	NA	NA	TRBV11-3	TGTGCCAGCAGCTCGGGCAGAGAGGGGCACTACGTCTCTGGGGCCAACGTCCTGACTTTC	CASSSGREGHYVSGANVLTF
TRBJ2-1	TRBD1	NA	TRBV6-8	TGTGCCAGCAGTGTCGGACAGGGCTGGCGCAATGAGCAGTTCTTC	CASSVGQGWRNEQFF
TRBJ1-2	NA	few	TRBV6-8	TGTGCCAGCGAACCCTGGGGAGGAGCTAACTATGGCTACACCTTC	CASEPWGGANYGYTF
TRBJ1-5	NA	NA	TRBV6-7	TGTGCCAGCAGTTACGTGGGTGGTAGCAATCAGCCCCAGCATTTT	CASSYVGGSNQPQHF
TRBJ2-7	TRBD1	NA	TRBV5-1	TGCGCCAGCAGCTGGGGTTTAGGCGGACAGGGGACCGAGCAGTACTTC	CASSWGLGGQGTEQYF
TRBJ1-5	NA	NA	TRBV22-1	TGTGCCAGCGAAACGTGGGGGGCAGATCAGCCCCAGCATTTT	CASETWGADQPQHF
TRBJ1-1	NA	NA	TRBV6-8	TGTGCCAGCAGTTACAGGGGCGTTAGCACTGAAGCTTTCTTT	CASSYRGVSTEAFF
TRBJ1-2	NA	NA	TRBV15	TGTGCCACGAGAGGAATGGGGCAGGAGGGCGGCTACACCTTC	CATRGMGQEGGYTF
TRBJ2-1	TRBD2	NA	TRBV5-1	TGCGCCAGCAGCGATGGACTAGCGGGGGGACCTATAGACCCCTACAATGAGCAGTTCTTC	CASSDGLAGGPIDPYNEQFF
TRBJ1-5	TRBD1	few	TRBV19	TGTGCCAGTAACAGGGGGATAGGTCAGCCCCAGCATTTT	CASNRGIGQPQHF
TRBJ2-5	TRBD2	NA	TRBV15	TGTGCCACCAGCAACCCGTTAGCGGGGGGAGTAGAGACCCAGTACTTC	CATSNPLAGGVETQYF
TRBJ1-5	NA	once	TRBV28	TGTGCCAGCAGTTCCACTAGCAATCAGCCCCAGCATTTT	CASSSTSNQPQHF
TRBJ1-4	TRBD1	NA	TRBV19	TGTGCCAGTAGTTCACCCGGGACAGGGGAAAATGAAAAACTGTTTTTT	CASSSPGTGENEKLFF
TRBJ1-3	TRBD1	NA	TRBV28	TGTGCCAGCAGTTCCCATCGACAGGGGACCCGAAACACCATATATTTT	CASSSHRQGTRNTIYF
TRBJ1-2	NA	NA	TRBV30	TGTGCCTGGGGACCCGGGTGGGTACACACCTTC	CAWGPGWVHTF
TRBJ1-1	NA	NA	TRBV28	TGTGCCAGCAGTCAACAGGGCGGAGAAGCTTTCTTT	CASSQQGGEAFF
TRBJ2-2	NA	NA	TRBV6-8	TGTGCCAGCAGTCCAAGGACTGGGCTCGGGGAGCTGTTTTTT	CASSPRTGLGELFF
TRBJ1-1	NA	few	TRBV18	TGTGCCAGCTCACCACAGGGAAACACTGAAGCTTTCTTT	CASSPQGNTEAFF
TRBJ2-7	NA	NA	TRBV10-2	TGCGCCAGCAGTGAGCCCGGAGGGGGACTTTACGAGCAGTACTTC	CASSEPGGGLYEQYF
TRBJ1-5	NA	NA	TRBV6-8	TGTGCCAGCAGTTACGGTGCGAGACAGCCCCAGCATTTT	CASSYGARQPQHF
TRBJ1-1	NA	once	TRBV10-2	TGCGCCAGCAGTGAGGGCAGGGGAGGATCTGAAGCTTTCTTT	CASSEGRGGSEAFF
TRBJ2-5	TRBD2	NA	TRBV6-8	TGTGCCATCAGCAAGGGGAGGGGAGGAGAGACCCAGTACTTC	CAISKGRGGETQYF
TRBJ2-2	TRBD2	NA	TRBV14	TGTGCCAGCAGCCCGGGACCGGGGAGGGTGTTTTTT	CASSPGPGRVFF
TRBJ1-5	TRBD1	NA	TRBV12-5	TGTGCTAGTGGTCTCCCGCCGGGACAGGGGATCCGATTATCAAATCAGCCCCAGCATTTT	CASGLPPGQGIRLSNQPQHF
TRBJ1-2	NA	NA	TRBV28	TGTGCCAGCAGCTCGACCGGGGCCTCCTATGGCTACACCTTC	CASSSTGASYGYTF
TRBJ1-2	TRBD1	NA	TRBV7-2	TGTGCCAGCAGCCCGGACAGGGACTATGGCTACACCTTC	CASSPDRDYGYTF
TRBJ1-6	TRBD1	NA	TRBV28	TGTGCCAGCAGCCCATGGAACGTGAGGGGCTCAGGGGGCCTGTATAATTCACCCCTCCACTTT	CASSPWNVRGSGGLYNSPLHF
TRBJ1-2	NA	NA	TRBV11-3	TGTGCCAGCAGCACCTCTATTCGGACAGAAGGGGGCTACACCTTC	CASSTSIRTEGGYTF
TRBJ1-1	NA	NA	TRBV11-3	TGTGCCAGCAGCTTATTCGGGGGAGGCCCCACTGAAGCTTTCTTT	CASSLFGGGPTEAFF
TRBJ2-1	TRBD2	few	TRBV11-3	TGTGCCAGCAGCTTGCCGACTAGCGGGGTTTGGAATGAGCAGTTCTTC	CASSLPTSGVWNEQFF
TRBJ2-5	NA	NA	TRBV18	TGTGCCAGCTCACCTGTGGGGGAGACCCAGTACTTC	CASSPVGETQYF
TRBJ2-7	NA	few	TRBV6-8	TGTGCCAGCAGTTACAGGGGGGTTCGATCCTACGAGCAGTACTTC	CASSYRGVRSYEQYF
TRBJ1-1	NA	NA	TRBV7-6	TGTGCCAGCAGCTTAAAGGCCGGGGGGAACACTGAAGCTTTCTTT	CASSLKAGGNTEAFF
TRBJ1-2	NA	NA	TRBV1	TGCGCCAGCAGCCAAGACCAGTTAAACTATGGCTACACCTTC	CASSQDQLNYGYTF
TRBJ1-3	NA	NA	TRBV7-5	TGTGCCAGCAGCTACCAGGGTACCGGAAACACCATATATTTT	CASSYQGTGNTIYF
TRBJ2-3	NA	NA	TRBV6-4	TGTGCCAGCAGTCCAAACTCAGATACGCAGTATTTT	CASSPNSDTQYF
TRBJ2-5	TRBD2	NA	TRBV11-3	TGTGCCAGCAGCTTAGGACTAGCGGGGGGTTTAGAGACCCAGTACTTC	CASSLGLAGGLETQYF
TRBJ1-6	NA	few	TRBV6-8	TGTGCCAGCAGTACTCCTAATTCACCCCTCCACTTT	CASSTPNSPLHF
TRBJ2-3	TRBD2	NA	TRBV6-8	TGTGCCAGCAGTTCCAATAGCGGGGGGGAGGAAGATACGCAGTATTTT	CASSSNSGGEEDTQYF
TRBJ1-2	NA	NA	TRBV29-1	TGCAGCGTTGATGTCCTGGGGGGCTATGGCTACACCTTC	CSVDVLGGYGYTF
TRBJ2-7	TRBD1	NA	TRBV23-1	TGCGCCAGCAGCCAAGATCGTTTGGGACAGGGATTCCACGAGCAGTACTTC	CASSQDRLGQGFHEQYF
TRBJ2-2	NA	NA	TRBV28	TGTGCCAGCAGTTTAGGGAGCCACGGGCCCGGGGAGCTGTTTTTT	CASSLGSHGPGELFF
TRBJ1-2	TRBD1	few	TRBV6-8	TGTGCCAGCAAACGGGCTCCGGGACAGGGGCCCAATCCTTATGGCTACACCTTC	CASKRAPGQGPNPYGYTF